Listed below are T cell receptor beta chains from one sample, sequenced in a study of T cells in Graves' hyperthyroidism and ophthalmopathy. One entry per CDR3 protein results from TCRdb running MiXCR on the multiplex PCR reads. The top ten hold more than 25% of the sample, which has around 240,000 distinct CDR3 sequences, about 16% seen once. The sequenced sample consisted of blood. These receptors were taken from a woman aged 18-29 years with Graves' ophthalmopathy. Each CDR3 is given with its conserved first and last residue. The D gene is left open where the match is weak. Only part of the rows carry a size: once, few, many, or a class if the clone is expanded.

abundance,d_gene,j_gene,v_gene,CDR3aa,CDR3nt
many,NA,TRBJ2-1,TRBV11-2,CASSLVWPADNEQFF,TGTGCCAGCAGCTTAGTCTGGCCAGCGGACAATGAGCAGTTCTTC
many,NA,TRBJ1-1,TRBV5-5,CASSFNLNTEAFF,TGTGCCAGCAGCTTTAACTTGAACACTGAAGCTTTCTTT
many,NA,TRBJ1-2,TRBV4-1,CASSQKDGDYGYTF,TGCGCCAGCAGCCAAAAAGATGGGGACTATGGCTACACCTTC
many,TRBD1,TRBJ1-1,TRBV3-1,CASSQEWDRGLETEAFF,TGTGCCAGCAGCCAAGAATGGGACAGGGGGCTAGAAACTGAAGCTTTCTTT
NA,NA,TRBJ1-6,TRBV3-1,CASSPELGPLHF,TGTGCCAGCAGCCCCGAACTAGGGCCCCTCCACTTT
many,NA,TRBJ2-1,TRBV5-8,CASSLWNNEQFF,TGTGCCAGCAGCTTATGGAACAATGAGCAGTTCTTC
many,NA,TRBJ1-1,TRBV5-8,CASSLRQSNTEAFF,TGTGCCAGCAGCTTGCGGCAGAGTAACACTGAAGCTTTCTTT
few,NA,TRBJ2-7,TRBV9,CASSVGAEINSYEQYF,TGTGCCAGCAGCGTTGGGGCAGAAATTAACTCCTACGAGCAGTACTTC
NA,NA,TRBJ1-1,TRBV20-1,CSARGPGRGRNTEAFF,TGCAGTGCTAGAGGCCCGGGCAGGGGACGGAACACTGAAGCTTTCTTT
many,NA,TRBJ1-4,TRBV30,CAWSISGEKLFF,TGTGCCTGGAGTATAAGCGGTGAAAAACTGTTTTTT
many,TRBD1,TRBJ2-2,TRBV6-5,CASSYKPGQYTGELFF,TGTGCCAGCAGTTACAAGCCGGGACAGTACACCGGGGAGCTGTTTTTT
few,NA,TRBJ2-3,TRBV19,CASSIPAATQYF,TGTGCCAGTAGTATACCTGCCGCCACGCAGTATTTT
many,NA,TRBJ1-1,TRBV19,CASSIRVNTEAFF,TGTGCCAGTAGTATCAGGGTGAACACTGAAGCTTTCTTT
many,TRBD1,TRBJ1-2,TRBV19,CASTLNQGQGHYGYTF,TGTGCCAGTACCTTAAACCAGGGACAGGGGCACTATGGCTACACCTTC
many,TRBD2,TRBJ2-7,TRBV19,CASVTYTGLAEPPYEQYF,TGTGCCAGTGTCACCTATACGGGACTAGCGGAACCCCCCTACGAGCAGTACTTC
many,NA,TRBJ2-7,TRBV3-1,CASSQVGAQSYEQYF,TGTGCCAGCAGCCAAGTGGGCGCCCAATCCTACGAGCAGTACTTC
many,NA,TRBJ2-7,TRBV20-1,CSARVSSYEQYF,TGCAGTGCTAGAGTTAGCAGCTACGAGCAGTACTTC
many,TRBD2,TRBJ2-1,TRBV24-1,CATSDVTSGRHNEQFF,TGTGCCACCAGTGATGTGACTAGCGGGAGGCACAATGAGCAGTTCTTC
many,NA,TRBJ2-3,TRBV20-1,CSAEGQARDTQYF,TGCAGTGCCGAGGGGCAGGCTAGAGATACGCAGTATTTT
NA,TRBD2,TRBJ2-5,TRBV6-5,CASSLRTSGSGETQYF,TGTGCCAGCAGTTTGAGGACTAGCGGGTCCGGGGAGACCCAGTACTTC
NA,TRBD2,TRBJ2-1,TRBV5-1,CASSLTLAGRNEQFF,TGCGCCAGCAGCTTGACACTAGCGGGGAGAAATGAGCAGTTCTTC
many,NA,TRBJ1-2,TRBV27,CASSLSSGRGYGYTF,TGTGCCAGCAGTTTATCATCGGGTCGCGGCTATGGCTACACCTTC
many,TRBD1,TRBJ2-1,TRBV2,CASREDRGAYNEQFF,TGTGCCAGCAGAGAAGACAGGGGCGCCTACAATGAGCAGTTCTTC
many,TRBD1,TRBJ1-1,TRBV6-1,CASSVTGVTEAFF,TGTGCCAGCAGTGTCACAGGGGTAACTGAAGCTTTCTTT
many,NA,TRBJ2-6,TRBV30,CAGLPPSGANVLTF,TGTGCCGGACTGCCCCCCTCTGGGGCCAACGTCCTGACTTTC
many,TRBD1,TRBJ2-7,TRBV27,CASSSPGTGEGYEQYF,TGTGCCAGCAGTTCCCCCGGGACAGGGGAGGGCTACGAGCAGTACTTC
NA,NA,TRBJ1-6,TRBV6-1,CASSSKGSGWGSPLHF,TGTGCCAGCAGTTCCAAGGGTTCGGGATGGGGTTCACCCCTCCACTTT
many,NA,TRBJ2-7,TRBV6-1,CARTVSPVSYEQYF,TGTGCCAGAACGGTCAGCCCAGTCTCCTACGAGCAGTACTTC
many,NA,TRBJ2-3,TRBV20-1,CSAPGTLYSTDTQYF,TGCAGTGCCCCCGGGACTCTTTATAGCACAGATACGCAGTATTTT
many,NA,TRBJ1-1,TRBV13,CASSLGMGNTEAFF,TGTGCCAGCAGTCTAGGTATGGGGAACACTGAAGCTTTCTTT
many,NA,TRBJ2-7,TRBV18,CASSPQRIPSYEQYF,TGTGCCAGCTCACCACAGAGAATCCCCTCCTACGAGCAGTACTTC
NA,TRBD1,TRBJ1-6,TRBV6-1,CASNPTGALNSPLHF,TGTGCCAGCAATCCGACAGGGGCTCTTAATTCACCCCTCCACTTT
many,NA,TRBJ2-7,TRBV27,CASSLFAGPFEQYF,TGTGCCAGCAGTTTATTCGCGGGACCCTTCGAGCAGTACTTC
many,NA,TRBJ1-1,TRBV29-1,CSVLNSLNTEAFF,TGCAGCGTTTTAAACAGCTTGAACACTGAAGCTTTCTTT
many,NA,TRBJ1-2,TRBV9,CASSFTIDRNGYTF,TGTGCCAGCAGCTTCACCATCGACAGAAATGGCTACACCTTC
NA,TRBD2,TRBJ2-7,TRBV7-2,CASSLTSGAANEQYF,TGTGCCAGCAGCCTGACTAGCGGGGCCGCTAACGAGCAGTACTTC
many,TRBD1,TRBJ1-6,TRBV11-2,CASSLGRFGQGNSPLHF,TGTGCCAGCAGCTTAGGGCGGTTCGGACAGGGGAATTCACCCCTCCACTTT
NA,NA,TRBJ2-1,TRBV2,CASRAGQTRYNEQFF,TGTGCCAGCAGGGCGGGACAGACGCGCTACAATGAGCAGTTCTTC
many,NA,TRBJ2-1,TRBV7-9,CASSLEVILNNEQFF,TGTGCCAGCAGCTTAGAGGTCATTCTCAACAATGAGCAGTTCTTC
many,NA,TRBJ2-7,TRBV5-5,CASRPREWAQNYEQYF,TGTGCCAGCAGGCCGCGCGAGTGGGCCCAGAACTACGAGCAGTACTTC
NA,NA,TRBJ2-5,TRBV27,CASSPKGGYF,TGTGCCAGCAGCCCGAAGGGGGGGTACTTC
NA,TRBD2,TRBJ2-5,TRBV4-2,CASSQDLTSGPEETQYF,TGTGCCAGCAGCCAAGACTTAACTAGCGGGCCTGAAGAGACCCAGTACTTC
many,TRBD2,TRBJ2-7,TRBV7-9,CASSLYRGTSRIYEQYF,TGTGCCAGCAGCTTATATCGAGGGACTAGCCGGATCTACGAGCAGTACTTC
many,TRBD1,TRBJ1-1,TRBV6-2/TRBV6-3,CASSYLGGYTEAFF,TGTGCCAGCAGTTACTTAGGGGGCTACACTGAAGCTTTCTTT
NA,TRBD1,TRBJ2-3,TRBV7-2,CASSSGQGVTDTQYF,TGTGCCAGCAGCTCGGGACAGGGGGTGACAGATACGCAGTATTTT
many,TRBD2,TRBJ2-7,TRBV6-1,CASPKGLAGTLFYEQYF,TGTGCCAGCCCGAAGGGACTAGCGGGAACTTTATTTTACGAGCAGTACTTC
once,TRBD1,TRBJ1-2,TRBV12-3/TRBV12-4,CASSQGTGPFYGYTF,TGTGCCAGCAGCCAAGGGACAGGGCCATTCTATGGCTACACCTTC
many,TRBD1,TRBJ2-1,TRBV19,CASRRDRSSYNEQFF,TGTGCCAGTAGGAGGGACAGGAGCTCCTACAATGAGCAGTTCTTC
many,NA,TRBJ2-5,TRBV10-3,CAIRPPGAETQYF,TGTGCCATCAGACCCCCGGGGGCGGAGACCCAGTACTTC
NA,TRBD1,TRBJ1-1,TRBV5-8,CATNSGTGGANTEAFF,TGTGCCACAAACTCCGGGACAGGGGGCGCGAACACTGAAGCTTTCTTT
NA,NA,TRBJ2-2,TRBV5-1,CASSLTGQSTGELFF,TGTGCCAGCAGCTTGACTGGACAGTCCACCGGGGAGCTGTTTTTT
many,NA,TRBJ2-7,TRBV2,CASSGPGSEQYF,TGTGCCAGCAGTGGACCAGGCTCCGAGCAGTACTTC